One sample yielded the 26 T cell receptor beta chains listed below, sequenced in a study of Ad26.COV2.S vaccination and SARS-CoV-2 variants. Treatment defined: around 19 received Ad26.COV2.S at low or high dose, single or two shots; 5 received placebo; per-sample allocation not given. After the first vaccine or placebo injection, samples were drawn on day 63. This table comes from immunoSEQ multiplex PCR, and its TCRdb copy is limited to in-frame clones, with some not included. Here the sample spans around 450,000 clones, 85% to 90% being singletons. Sequenced material: peripheral blood, taken in a trial of Ad26.COV2.S vaccine versus placebo. The receptors were sampled from a person between 18 and 59 years old who received the Ad26.COV2.S COVID-19 vaccine or a placebo.

This clone has just one count. The chain recombines TRBV9 with TRBJ1-3; no definite D call. V lost 4 bases to trimming and J lost 5 bases, with 16 bases between them. CDR1 is SGDLS and CDR2 is YYNGEE in the germline V gene. The CDR3 contains 15 residues. The CDR3 DNA reads as TGTGCCAGCAGCCCCTCTGGAGGCCTTAGAAACACCATATATTTT. This sequence encodes CASSPSGGLRNTIYF.

The rearrangement links TRBV18 to TRBJ1-4, with D hard to call. CDR3 length: 16 amino acids. Germline V lookup: CDR1 KGHSH, CDR2 LQKENI. V gave up 4 bases and J gave up 0 bases, with 12 bases separating them. Here the CDR3 DNA reads TGTGCCAGCTCACAGAACCAAGGTCCAACTAATGAAAAACTGTTTTTT. Residues: CASSQNQGPTNEKLFF.

The rearrangement uses TRBV29-1 and TRBJ2-1; the match to TRBD1 covers 7 bases. The ends lost 1 base at V and 4 bases at J; junction bases unmatched: 13. CDR3 length equals 17 residues. CDR1 is SQVTM, CDR2 ANQGSEA, per germline. Here the CDR3 DNA reads TGCAGCGTTGAAGTTAGGGGGCGGCAGGGGGTTTACAATGAGCAGTTCTTC. It translates to CSVEVRGRQGVYNEQFF.

This clone was picked up one time. This CDR3 is also generated by other DNA sequences in the sample. The chain has TRBV5-1 and TRBJ2-1; 7 nucleotides agree with TRBD1. The CDR3 has 13 residues. With V trimmed by 4 bases and J by 4 bases, 2 bases remained unmatched. CDR1 and CDR2 (germline): SGHRS, YFSETQ. The chain's CDR3 is CASSLGQYNEQFF. As DNA, the CDR3 is TGCGCCAGCAGCCTGGGACAGTACAATGAGCAGTTCTTC.

CDR3 nucleotide sequence: TGTGCCATCAGTGAACACCCGGGGAAGGGTACGCAGTATTTT. Its translation: CAISEHPGKGTQYF. V usage is TRBV10-3 and J usage is TRBJ2-3; TRBD2 might be the D (5 bases). This CDR3 is built from 14 residues. The germline V gene encodes CDR1 ENHRY and CDR2 SYGVKD. Trimming took 3 bases from V and 8 from J, leaving 15 bases between them.

V gene TRBV7-6 combines with J gene TRBJ2-7, with D uncertain. Germline CDR1 is SGHVS and CDR2 is FNYEAQ. This CDR3 region has 15 residues. The germline V and J ends were trimmed by 1 base and 3 bases, with 13 bases remaining between them. CDR3 bases: TGTGCCAGCAGCTTAGGTCCGGCAGCATTCTACGAGCAGTACTTC. Translated: CASSLGPAAFYEQYF.

This chain uses TRBV12-3 or TRBV12-4 with TRBJ1-5; D is possibly TRBD1 (5 bases). Trimming left V 5 bases short and J 5 bases short, with 10 bases between. CDR3 length equals 13 residues. In DNA form, the CDR3 reads TGTGCCAGCAGTAGCTGGGGGGATCAGCCCCAGCATTTT. This gives the protein CASSSWGDQPQHF.

J is TRBJ2-7 and V is TRBV24-1; TRBD2 matches at 7 bases. The CDR3 has 13 amino acids. Germline V CDR1 and CDR2: KGHDR, SFDVKD. V gave up 9 bases and J gave up 6 bases; unmatched junction bases: 10. The CDR3 here is CATPGLVPREQYV. As DNA, the CDR3 is TGTGCCACCCCCGGACTAGTCCCACGCGAGCAGTACGTC.

J is TRBJ2-7 and V is TRBV27, with TRBD2 as a possible D gene (5 bases). The CDR3 extends over 13 amino acids. The V gene lost 2 bases and the J gene lost 0 bases, with 5 bases spanning the gap. Germline values: CDR1 MNHEY, CDR2 SMNVEV (reference sequence). CDR3 in amino acids: CASSLTSSYEQYF. DNA for the CDR3: TGTGCCAGCAGTTTAACTAGCTCCTACGAGCAGTACTTC.

The chain is built from TRBV7-7 and TRBJ1-6; 11 positions match TRBD1. The germline CDR1 and CDR2 sequences are SSHAT and FNYEAQ (reference sequence). The CDR3 is 15 residues long. V lost 5 bases and J lost 8; bases outside the gene matches: 5. CDR3 bases: TGTGCCAGCAGCCCCGGGACAGGGGGAGATTCACCCCTCCACTTT. Residues: CASSPGTGGDSPLHF.

V usage is TRBV2 and J usage is TRBJ2-7; unclear D gene. The CDR3 runs 13 residues. The germline V and J ends were trimmed by 8 bases and 3 bases, with 14 bases remaining between them. Per germline, CDR1 SNHLY and CDR2 FYNNEI. CDR3 DNA: TGTGCCAGCCGCCCTGGGATCTTCTACGAGCAGTACGTC. Amino acid sequence: CASRPGIFYEQYV.

The rearrangement links TRBV3-1 (or the pseudogene TRBV3-2) to TRBJ1-1, with TRBD1 as a possible D gene (5 bases). The CDR3 extends over 14 amino acids. V lost 8 bases and J lost 0, with 13 bases in between. Germline V gene data show CDR1 as LGHDT and CDR2 as YNNKEL (reference sequence). DNA of the CDR3: TGTGCCAGCGGCCCGACAGTTATGAACACTGAAGCTTTCTTT. Translation gives CASGPTVMNTEAFF.

This chain connects TRBV27 to TRBJ2-3; weak D call: TRBD1 (6 bases). The V gene's germline CDR1 is MNHEY and CDR2 SMNVEV (reference sequence). Trimming pared 7 bases from V and 2 bases from J, leaving 13 bases between. The CDR3 is 14 amino acids. CDR3 nucleotide sequence: TGTGCCAGCAACTATAGGGACAACACAGATACGCAGTATTTT. Its protein is CASNYRDNTDTQYF.

The chain has TRBV28 and TRBJ1-4; 8 bases match TRBD1. The CDR3 loop spans 15 amino acids. Looked up from germline, CDR1 is MDHEN and CDR2 is SYDVKM. With 5 bases clipped from V and 8 bases from J, the junction kept 10 bases outside the gene matches. Here the CDR3 reads CASSPSGGAREKLFF. In DNA, the CDR3 is TGTGCCAGCAGTCCTTCAGGGGGCGCACGGGAAAAACTGTTTTTT.

V gene TRBV2 combines with J gene TRBJ2-4; 8 nucleotides line up with TRBD2. The J segment lost 7 bases and the V segment lost 5 bases, leaving 7 bases of the junction unmatched. CDR3 length equals 14 residues. Germline V lookup: CDR1 SNHLY, CDR2 FYNNEI. The CDR3 is CASSFTSGGNIQYF. DNA for the CDR3: TGTGCCAGCAGTTTCACTAGCGGTGGGAACATTCAGTACTTC. The full variable domain, rest sourced from reference TRBV2 and TRBJ2-4, is EPEVTQTPSHQVTQMGQEVILRCVPISNHLYFYWYRQILGQKVEFLVSFYNNEISEKSEIFDDQFSVERPDGSNFTLKIRSTKLEDSAMYFCASSFTSGGNIQYFGAGTRLSVL.

This sequence joins TRBV4-3 and TRBJ1-5, with D tentatively TRBD1 (6 bases). The ends were cut back, 8 bases at V and 9 bases at J, with 14 bases in the middle. The germline V gene encodes CDR1 LGHNA and CDR2 YSLEER. CDR3 length equals 12 residues. This CDR3 reads CASWGAPWPQHF. Here the CDR3 DNA reads TGCGCCAGCTGGGGGGCCCCTTGGCCCCAGCATTTT.

The chain joins TRBV10-3 to TRBJ2-5; 16 nucleotides line up with TRBD2. The ends lost 4 bases at V and 5 bases at J; junction bases unmatched: 16. In germline, CDR1 is ENHRY, CDR2 SYGVKD. This CDR3 contains 20 residues. DNA of the CDR3: TGTGCCATCAGTGGAAGCCCGGGACTAGCGGGGGGGCCCGTCTGGGAGACCCAGTACTTC. Its translation: CAISGSPGLAGGPVWETQYF.

This chain connects TRBV11-2 to TRBJ2-2; 9 positions match TRBD2. The CDR3 totals 14 residues. J gave up 4 bases and V 4 bases, and 1 base lay outside the gene matches. From germline, CDR1 is SGHAT and CDR2 FQNNGV. CDR3: CASSWRGGTGELFF. CDR3 nucleotides: TGTGCCAGCAGCTGGCGGGGGGGCACCGGGGAGCTGTTTTTT.

The V call is TRBV6-6, the J call TRBJ2-7, with D perhaps given as TRBD1 or TRBD2 (5 bases each). Per the germline V gene, CDR1 is MNHNY and CDR2 is SVGAGI (reference sequence). V lost 6 bases, J lost 4 bases, and 10 bases lay in between. The CDR3 consists of 12 residues. In DNA form, the CDR3 reads TGTGCCAGCAGCCGGGACGAGTACGAGCAGTACTTC. Its translation is CASSRDEYEQYF.

The chain has TRBV4-2 and TRBJ2-2; tentative D call: TRBD1 (6 bases). V was trimmed by 0 bases and J by 7 bases, leaving 12 bases between them. This CDR3 is 15 amino acids long. Germline V gene sequence: CDR1 LGHNA, CDR2 YNFKEQ. CDR3 sequence (DNA): TGTGCCAGCAGCCAAGATCCAGGGGATGGCGGGGAGCTGTTTTTT. It codes for CASSQDPGDGGELFF.

V and J are TRBV10-3 and TRBJ1-4; perhaps TRBD1 as D (6 bases). The CDR3 is made up of 15 amino acids. V lost 0 bases, J lost 8 bases, and 13 bases lay in between. Germline V gene lookup returns CDR1 ENHRY and CDR2 SYGVKD. This CDR3 is CAISESEGVREKLFF. The DNA of the CDR3 is TGTGCCATCAGTGAGTCCGAGGGGGTACGAGAAAAACTGTTTTTT.

This clone appeared a single time. V is TRBV7-2 and J is TRBJ2-2; 7 bases line up with TRBD2. The V and J ends lost 5 bases and 4 bases, in that order; junction bases with no gene match: 10. CDR1 and CDR2 from the germline V gene are SGHTA and FQGNSA. This CDR3 is 16 amino acids long. The CDR3 DNA reads as TGTGCCAGCAGCAGCAACGGGGGGTTGACCACCGGGGAGCTGTTTTTT. It encodes CASSSNGGLTTGELFF.

This chain joins TRBV5-1 and TRBJ2-7; 9 nucleotides align to TRBD1. Germline loops: CDR1 SGHRS, CDR2 YFSETQ. The junction had 4 bases not matched to a gene; V was cut back by 2 bases and J by 4 bases. The CDR3 loop spans 14 amino acids. The CDR3 is CASSLQGALYEQYF. DNA of the CDR3: TGCGCCAGCAGCTTACAGGGGGCGTTATACGAGCAGTACTTC. The full variable domain, rest sourced from reference TRBV5-1 and TRBJ2-7, is KAGVTQTPRYLIKTRGQQVTLSCSPISGHRSVSWYQQTPGQGLQFLFEYFSETQRNKGNFPGRFSGRQFSNSRSEMNVSTLELGDSALYLCASSLQGALYEQYFGPGTRLTVT.

This CDR3 is CASSFTGGEAFF. The CDR3 coding sequence is TGCGCCAGCAGCTTCACAGGGGGCGAAGCTTTCTTT. This chain links TRBV5-1 with TRBJ1-1; 9 nucleotides agree with TRBD1. The CDR3 totals 12 residues. The germline gives CDR1 SGHRS, CDR2 YFSETQ. V shed 2 bases and J 8 bases; nucleotides not matched to a gene: 1.

The chain recombines TRBV18 with TRBJ1-1; 7 bases fit TRBD1. Germline lookup yields CDR1 KGHSH and CDR2 LQKENI. The V segment lost 6 bases and the J segment 1 base; nucleotides outside the gene matches: 5. There are 14 residues in the CDR3. CDR3 sequence reads: CASSSGTENTEAFF. The CDR3 DNA reads as TGTGCCAGCTCGTCCGGGACAGAGAACACTGAAGCTTTCTTT.

The chain couples TRBV27 to TRBJ2-1; 14 bases agree with TRBD2. Per germline, CDR1 MNHEY and CDR2 SMNVEV (reference sequence). CDR3 length equals 18 residues. Germline trimming cut 2 bases from V and 7 bases from J; bases unmatched to any gene: 10. CDR3 sequence: CASSLGTSGRWKGNEQFF. CDR3 bases: TGTGCCAGCAGTTTAGGGACTAGCGGGAGATGGAAAGGAAATGAGCAGTTCTTC.